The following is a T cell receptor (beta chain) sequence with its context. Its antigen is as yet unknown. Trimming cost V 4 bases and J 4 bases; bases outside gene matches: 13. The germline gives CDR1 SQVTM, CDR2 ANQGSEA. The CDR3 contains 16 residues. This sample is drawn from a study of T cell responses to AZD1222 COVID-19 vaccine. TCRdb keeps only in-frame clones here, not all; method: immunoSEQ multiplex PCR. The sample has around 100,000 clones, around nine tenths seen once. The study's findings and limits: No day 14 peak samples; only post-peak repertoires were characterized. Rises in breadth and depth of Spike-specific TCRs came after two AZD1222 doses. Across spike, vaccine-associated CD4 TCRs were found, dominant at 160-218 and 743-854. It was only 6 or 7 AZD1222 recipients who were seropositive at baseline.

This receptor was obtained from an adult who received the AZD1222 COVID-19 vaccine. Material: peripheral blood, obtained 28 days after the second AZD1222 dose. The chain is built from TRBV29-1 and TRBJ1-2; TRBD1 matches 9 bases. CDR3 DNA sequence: TGCAGCGTTGTTGGGGCTAGCGGGACAGGGCTCTATGGCTACACCTTC. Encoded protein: CSVVGASGTGLYGYTF.